These 29 T cell receptor beta chains originate from one sample sequenced in a study of CD8+CD57+ T cells in acquired aplastic anemia (dated by TCRdb to between 2018 and 2020). The instrument was an Illumina HiSeq 2000. Genomic DNA was used as template for profiling of TCR beta VDJ combinations and CDR3 sequences. TCRdb itself trimmed the public reads at Q25 with fastp, ran MiXCR and retained productive beta chains. Rows with one shared CDR3 protein collapse into an entry with the most common genes and DNA. Recorded for this sample are under 200,000 distinct CDR3 sequences; 64% of them occurred a single time. Clones ranked in the top ten supply 46% of the sample. Sequences were obtained from sorted CD4+, CD8+, or CD8+CD57+ T cells (not recorded which) from PBMCs. The receptors were sampled from a human donor with severe aplastic anemia or a healthy control (not recorded which).

This clonotype has a count of ten or more. The V and J genes are TRBV7-9 and TRBJ1-1; a weak D match, TRBD1 (5 bases). Germline CDR1 reads SEHNR; CDR2 reads FQNEAQ (reference sequence). CDR3 size: 14 residues. V shed 4 bases and J shed 1 base, with 10 bases lying between them. The CDR3 region has the DNA TGTGCCAGCAGCTCGTTGACAGAGAACACTGAAGCTTTCTTT. This gives the protein CASSSLTENTEAFF.

There are a few counts of this clonotype. This chain links TRBV2 with TRBJ1-3; D not certain. This CDR3 comprises 13 residues. The V end lost 4 bases, the J end lost 3 bases, and 7 bases lay between the germline ends. Per germline, CDR1 SNHLY and CDR2 FYNNEI. CDR3 protein: CASSVHDGNTIYF. CDR3 in DNA: TGTGCCAGCAGTGTTCATGATGGAAACACCATATATTTT.

The chain combines TRBV19 with TRBJ1-3; 7 positions agree with TRBD1. The CDR3 sequence is 15 residues long. V lost 6 bases and J lost 4; bases outside the gene matches: 9. Germline lookup yields CDR1 LNHDA and CDR2 SQIVND (reference sequence). CDR3 protein: CASSRQGTSGNTIYF. The CDR3 bases are TGTGCCAGTAGCCGACAGGGAACGTCCGGAAACACCATATATTTT.

This clonotype was observed many times. The gene calls are TRBV10-3 and TRBJ1-1, with D uncertain. The CDR3 sequence is 13 residues long. Germline values: CDR1 ENHRY, CDR2 SYGVKD. V lost 0 bases and J 4 bases, leaving 6 bases between the germline ends. CDR3 sequence (DNA): TGTGCCATCAGTGAGTCCATTGGCACTGAAGCTTTCTTT. Translation gives CAISESIGTEAFF.

CDR3 in DNA: TGTGCCAGCAGCCCAACAGATACGCAGTATTTT. It translates to CASSPTDTQYF. The genes are TRBV5-8 and TRBJ2-3; D gene uncertain. The CDR3 is 11 residues long. Germline V CDR1 and CDR2: SGHTS, YDEGEE. Between the trimmed V and J ends, which lost 4 bases and 3 bases, there was a span of 3 bases.

This clonotype was observed at least ten times. This sequence joins TRBV4-2 and TRBJ2-7; weak D call: TRBD2 (5 bases). The V end lost 0 bases, the J end lost 4 bases, and 13 bases lay between the germline ends. Germline V gives CDR1 LGHNA, CDR2 YNFKEQ. This CDR3 is built from 15 residues. The CDR3 nucleotides are TGTGCCAGCAGCCAAGAGGGTCTAGCCTGGTACGAGCAGTACTTC. Protein product: CASSQEGLAWYEQYF.

The chain combines TRBV5-1 with TRBJ2-6, with 8 bases identical to TRBD2. CDR3 length: 15 amino acids. The germline gives CDR1 SGHRS, CDR2 YFSETQ. The ends lost 6 bases at V and 4 bases at J; junction bases unmatched: 6. CDR3 amino acids: CASTPGGLGANVLTF. CDR3 in DNA: TGCGCCAGCACCCCGGGGGGGCTGGGGGCCAACGTCCTGACTTTC.

V is TRBV10-3 and J is TRBJ1-6, with D hard to call. Germline V gene lookup returns CDR1 ENHRY and CDR2 SYGVKD. The CDR3 totals 13 residues. V dropped 8 bases and J dropped 5 bases, with 10 bases sitting between them. CDR3 loop: CAIGGRDNSPLHF. The DNA of the CDR3 is TGTGCCATCGGCGGCAGAGATAATTCACCCCTCCACTTT.

This sequence joins TRBV5-4 and TRBJ2-2; perhaps D is TRBD1 or TRBD2 (5 bases each). The CDR3 has 14 amino acids. CDR1 SGHNT and CDR2 YYREEE come from the germline V gene (reference sequence). The V end lost 4 bases, the J end lost 4 bases, and 11 bases lay between the germline ends. CDR3 in amino acids: CASSTGTTTGELFF. The CDR3 coding sequence is TGTGCCAGCAGCACGGGGACGACCACCGGGGAGCTGTTTTTT.

The chain recombines TRBV25-1 with TRBJ1-6; tentative D call: TRBD1 (6 bases). The V gene lost 2 bases and the J gene lost 13 bases, with 18 bases spanning the gap. The CDR3 covers 15 residues. Germline values: CDR1 MGHDK, CDR2 SYGVNS. CDR3 amino acids: CASSEGGTLSRPLHF. CDR3 sequence (DNA): TGTGCCAGCAGTGAAGGGGGGACACTAAGTCGTCCCCTCCACTTT.

This clonotype was detected many times. The chain links TRBV15 to TRBJ2-1, with TRBD1 matching 7 bases. J lost 6 bases, V lost 4 bases, and 6 bases had no gene match. From germline, CDR1 is LNHNV and CDR2 YYDKDF (reference sequence). CDR3 length: 14 residues. CDR3 bases: TGTGCCACCAGCAATCGACAGGGTAGCAATGAGCAGTTCTTC. It specifies CATSNRQGSNEQFF.

V is TRBV7-2 and J is TRBJ2-2; 10 bases are shared with TRBD1. Germline V gene data show CDR1 as SGHTA and CDR2 as FQGNSA. This CDR3 is 15 amino acids long. After removal of 7 bases from V and 7 bases from J, the junction contained 9 bases not matched to a gene. CDR3 nucleotide sequence: TGTGCCAGCACCTCGGGACAGGGGTGGGGCGGGGAGCTGTTTTTT. This codes for CASTSGQGWGGELFF.

This clonotype has more than one count but fewer than ten. This chain uses TRBV3-1 with TRBJ1-1; D gene unclear. With 2 bases removed from V and 6 bases from J, the gap between germline ends came to 4 bases. This CDR3 has 11 amino acids. Looked up from germline, CDR1 is LGHDT and CDR2 is YNNKEL (reference sequence). For the CDR3, the DNA is TGTGCCAGCAGCCAAACTTCTGAAGCTTTCTTT. The encoded protein is CASSQTSEAFF.

CDR3 coding DNA: TGCAGCGTCTCCGGTCGGACAGCTGGCTACGAGCAGTACTTC. This translates into CSVSGRTAGYEQYF. The rearrangement uses TRBV29-1 and TRBJ2-7; D might be TRBD1 (6 bases). V dropped 6 bases and J dropped 3 bases, with 18 bases sitting between them. CDR3 length: 14 residues. CDR1 and CDR2 from the germline V gene are SQVTM and ANQGSEA.

The chain combines TRBV29-1 with TRBJ1-2; 8 positions match TRBD1. The V and J ends lost 7 bases and 7 bases, in that order; junction bases with no gene match: 14. The CDR3 has 14 residues. Germline CDR1 reads SQVTM; CDR2 reads ANQGSEA. This chain's CDR3 is CSGREPTGGRGYTF. The DNA for the CDR3 is TGCAGCGGGCGAGAACCTACAGGGGGACGTGGCTACACCTTC.

As DNA, the CDR3 is TGTGCCAGCAGCCATGAACTGGGGGCCGGACAGGGGGGCATACTTCGCAGCACCATATATTTT. As protein: CASSHELGAGQGGILRSTIYF. V and J are TRBV3-1 and TRBJ1-3; TRBD1 agrees at 10 bases. V dropped 3 bases and J dropped 9; count of bases not matched to a gene: 26. The CDR3 loop spans 21 amino acids. CDR1 is LGHDT, CDR2 YNNKEL, per germline (reference sequence).

In this sample, this clonotype turned up a few times. The chain joins TRBV7-8 to TRBJ2-7, with TRBD2 matching 13 bases. Germline CDR1 is SGHVS and CDR2 is FQNEAQ. The CDR3 loop spans 16 amino acids. Trimming took 3 bases from V and 2 from J; bases not matched to a gene: 4. The DNA of the CDR3 is TGTGCCAGCAGCTTTAGCGGACTAGCGGGGGCCTACGAGCAGTACTTC. This translates into CASSFSGLAGAYEQYF.

V gene TRBV5-1 combines with J gene TRBJ2-2, with a possible D match to TRBD2 (6 bases). The germline V gene has CDR1 SGHRS and CDR2 YFSETQ. V dropped 5 bases and J dropped 4 bases, with 12 bases sitting between them. This CDR3 contains 14 residues. The CDR3 sequence is CASRSGAGTGELFF. The CDR3 DNA follows: TGCGCCAGCAGATCGGGAGCGGGCACCGGGGAGCTGTTTTTT.

The table lists this clonotype with many counts. The J gene is TRBJ2-1, the V gene TRBV19; D may match TRBD1 or TRBD2 (5 bases each). The CDR3 runs to 14 residues. Germline CDR1 is LNHDA and CDR2 is SQIVND (reference sequence). The V and J ends lost 6 bases and 5 bases respectively, with 14 bases between them. CDR3 bases: TGTGCCAGTAGCGCCGGGACGGAGAACAATGAGCAGTTCTTC. Amino acid sequence: CASSAGTENNEQFF. Based on the CDR3 plus reference TRBV19 and TRBJ2-1, the full variable domain is DGGITQSPKYLFRKEGQNVTLSCEQNLNHDAMYWYRQDPGQGLRLIYYSQIVNDFQKGDIAEGYSVSREKKESFPLTVTSAQKNPTAFYLCASSAGTENNEQFFGPGTRLTVL.

This clonotype was seen a handful of times. The V call is TRBV4-2, the J call TRBJ2-2, with 15 positions matching TRBD2. CDR1 is LGHNA, CDR2 YNFKEQ, per germline. V gave up 1 base and J gave up 6 bases; unmatched junction bases: 0. There are 16 residues in the CDR3. The chain's CDR3 is CASSQGTSGGAGELFF. The CDR3 nucleotides are TGTGCCAGCAGCCAAGGGACTAGCGGGGGGGCCGGGGAGCTGTTTTTT.

The chain employs TRBV7-2 and TRBJ2-7, with D tentatively TRBD2 (5 bases). Germline CDR1 and CDR2: SGHTA and FQGNSA. Trimming took 2 bases from V and 0 from J, leaving 11 bases between them. The CDR3 spans 15 residues. This CDR3 is CASSLISGNSYEQYF. The CDR3 nucleotides are TGTGCCAGCAGCTTAATAAGCGGCAACTCCTACGAGCAGTACTTC.

This chain connects TRBV29-1 to TRBJ2-1, with D perhaps TRBD2 (5 bases). CDR1 is SQVTM, CDR2 ANQGSEA, per germline. CDR3 length equals 13 residues. V was shortened by 7 bases and J by 9 bases, with 19 bases between the two germline ends. The DNA of the CDR3 is TGCAGCGCCAGGACTCCTCCTAGAGGTGAGCAGTTCTTC. Translating gives CSARTPPRGEQFF.

V is TRBV7-2 and J is TRBJ2-2; D remains unclear. The V gene's germline CDR1 is SGHTA and CDR2 FQGNSA. V was trimmed by 2 bases and J by 7 bases, leaving 11 bases between them. The CDR3 runs to 14 residues. The CDR3 DNA sequence: TGTGCCAGCAGCTTACGCTCCGGTCTCGGGGAGCTGTTTTTT. This translates into CASSLRSGLGELFF.

The V and J genes are TRBV20-1 and TRBJ2-1; TRBD2 matches 9 bases. J gave up 3 bases and V 6 bases, and 9 bases lay outside the gene matches. Germline V gives CDR1 DFQATT, CDR2 SNEGSKA (reference sequence). CDR3 length: 15 amino acids. The CDR3 loop is CSAFGAGGYYNEQFF. Here the CDR3 DNA reads TGCAGTGCCTTTGGAGCGGGAGGTTACTACAATGAGCAGTTCTTC.

The chain links TRBV9 to TRBJ2-1; D call uncertain. V gave up 0 bases and J gave up 7 bases, with 8 bases separating them. This CDR3 spans 13 amino acids. CDR1 is SGDLS and CDR2 is YYNGEE in the germline V gene. CDR3 amino acids: CASSVDDMNEQFF. The CDR3 DNA reads as TGTGCCAGCAGCGTAGATGATATGAATGAGCAGTTCTTC.

A word on this clonotype: A junction end diverges from the germline sequence, so it may reflect a read error. V is TRBV5-1 and J is TRBJ2-7, with D maybe TRBD2 (5 bases). Germline V gives CDR1 SGHRS, CDR2 YFSETQ. This CDR3 spans 14 amino acids. The CDR3: CASSRTGGTDEQHF. CDR3 nucleotide sequence: TGCGCCAGCAGCAGGACTGGTGGAACGGACGAGCAGCACTTC.

The V and J genes are TRBV7-3 and TRBJ2-1; D may be TRBD1 (5 bases). With 7 bases removed from V and 6 bases from J, the gap between germline ends came to 16 bases. CDR1 is SGHTA, CDR2 FQGTGA, per germline. The length of the CDR3 is 14 residues. CDR3 nucleotides: TGTGCCAGCAACACCCCAGGGCTTGCCAATGAGCAGTTCTTC. This translates into CASNTPGLANEQFF. The full variable domain, with the rest looked up from reference TRBV7-3 and TRBJ2-1, is GAGVSQTPSNKVTEKGKYVELRCDPISGHTALYWYRQSLGQGPEFLIYFQGTGAADDSGLPNDRFFAVRPEGSVSTLKIQRTERGDSAVYLCASNTPGLANEQFFGPGTRLTVL.

V gene TRBV7-9 combines with J gene TRBJ2-1, with D possibly being TRBD1 (5 bases). The CDR3 sequence is 15 residues long. The ends were cut back, 1 base at V and 4 bases at J, with 11 bases in the middle. Germline V CDR1 and CDR2: SEHNR, FQNEAQ (reference sequence). This CDR3 reads CASSLVRVQYNEQFF. CDR3 nucleotides: TGTGCCAGCAGCTTAGTCAGGGTGCAGTACAATGAGCAGTTCTTC.

This clonotype was found many times. The V gene is TRBV7-6, the J gene TRBJ2-5, with a weak D call TRBD1 (6 bases). From germline, CDR1 is SGHVS and CDR2 FNYEAQ. The CDR3 spans 13 residues. The ends were cut back, 8 bases at V and 2 bases at J, with 12 bases in the middle. CDR3 DNA sequence: TGTGCCAGCCACACAGGGATACAAGAGACCCAGTACTTC. It yields the protein CASHTGIQETQYF.